A single T cell receptor (beta chain) is shown here with its context. The CDR3 has 15 residues. V was shortened by 5 bases and J by 4 bases, with 12 bases between the two germline ends. Germline V gives CDR1 MDHEN, CDR2 SYDVKM. Libraries were prepared by immunoSEQ multiplex PCR; TCRdb keeps only in-frame clonotypes and omits some of them. The repertoire holds 120,000 or so clones, with 90% as singletons. The data derive from a study of T cell responses to AZD1222 COVID-19 vaccine. The clonotype originates from an adult in good health. The chain recombines TRBV28 with TRBJ1-6; perhaps TRBD1 as D (5 bases). The starting material was peripheral blood, obtained on day 0 of AZD1222 vaccination. The CDR3 protein is CASSAGPGYNSPLHF. In DNA form, the CDR3 reads TGTGCCAGCAGTGCGGGACCGGGATATAATTCACCCCTCCACTTT. Looking up the rest from reference TRBV28 and TRBJ1-6 gives the full variable domain: DVKVTQSSRYLVKRTGEKVFLECVQDMDHENMFWYRQDPGLGLRLIYFSYDVKMKEKGDIPEGYSVSREKKERFSLILESASTNQTSMYLCASSAGPGYNSPLHFGNGTRLTVT.